The 4 T cell receptor beta chains below come from one sample, sequenced in a study of low-dose radiotherapy and immunotherapy resistance in tumors. TRAV- and TRBV-specific primers primed first-strand cDNA, covering alpha and beta chains. Both a constant-region primer and a V-primer adapter served to amplify TCRs across around 20 PCR cycles. Via MiXCR, TCRdb re-called the reads, giving one row per CDR3 protein. The sample lists roughly 56,000 distinct CDR3 sequences; about 23% were seen once. Sample time point: after trial treatment. The treatment: LDRT plus nivolumab, ipilimumab, low-dose cyclophosphamide and aspirin (RACIN trial). Material: PBMCs, obtained after low-dose radiotherapy plus immunotherapy. The receptors come from a male donor with prostate cancer.

There are many counts of this clonotype. The CDR3 region is CASSRDLRTVNTEAFF. CDR3 coding DNA: TGTGCCAGCAGCCGCGACCTGCGGACAGTGAACACTGAAGCTTTCTTT. V is TRBV9 and J is TRBJ1-1, with a possible D match to TRBD1 (6 bases). The CDR3 has 16 amino acids. V shed 4 bases and J shed 0 bases, with 16 bases lying between them. Germline V gene sequence: CDR1 SGDLS, CDR2 YYNGEE.

This clonotype was counted ten times or more. The chain carries TRBV27 and TRBJ1-1; the D is unclear. This CDR3 contains 13 residues. Trimming removed 0 bases from V and 7 bases from J, with 9 bases in between. Per germline, CDR1 MNHEY and CDR2 SMNVEV (reference sequence). CDR3 DNA sequence: TGTGCCAGCAGTTTATCGATGAGAAGTGAAGCTTTCTTT. It yields the protein CASSLSMRSEAFF.

This clonotype came up many times. A junction boundary mismatches the germline segment, possibly from a read error. The chain uses TRBV6-2 or TRBV6-3 and TRBJ1-1; D is perhaps TRBD1 (6 bases). This CDR3 is built from 14 residues. The germline V gene has CDR1 MNHEY and CDR2 SVGEGT. Here the CDR3 DNA reads TGTGCCAGCAGTTACTCGGCGCAGGGGTTTGAAACTTTCTTT. Translated: CASSYSAQGFETFF.

This rearrangement joins TRBV24-1 to TRBJ2-2; no clear D. The CDR3 spans 15 residues. Trimming pared 3 bases from V and 1 base from J, leaving 8 bases between. Germline V gene lookup returns CDR1 KGHDR and CDR2 SFDVKD. In nucleotides, the CDR3 is TGTGCCACCAGTGATCCGCGACAGAACACCGGGGAGCTGTTTTTT. It specifies CATSDPRQNTGELFF.